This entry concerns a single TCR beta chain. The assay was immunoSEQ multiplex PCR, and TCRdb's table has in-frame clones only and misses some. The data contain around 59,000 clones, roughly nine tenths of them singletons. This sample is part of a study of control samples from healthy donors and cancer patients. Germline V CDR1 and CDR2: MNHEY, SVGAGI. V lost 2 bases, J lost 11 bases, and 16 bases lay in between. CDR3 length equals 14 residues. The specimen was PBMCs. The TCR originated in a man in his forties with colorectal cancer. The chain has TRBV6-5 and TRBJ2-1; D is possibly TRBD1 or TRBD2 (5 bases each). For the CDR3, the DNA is TGTGCCAGCAGTTACAGGGACCGAACAATGAAGCAGTTCTTC. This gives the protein CASSYRDRTMKQFF.